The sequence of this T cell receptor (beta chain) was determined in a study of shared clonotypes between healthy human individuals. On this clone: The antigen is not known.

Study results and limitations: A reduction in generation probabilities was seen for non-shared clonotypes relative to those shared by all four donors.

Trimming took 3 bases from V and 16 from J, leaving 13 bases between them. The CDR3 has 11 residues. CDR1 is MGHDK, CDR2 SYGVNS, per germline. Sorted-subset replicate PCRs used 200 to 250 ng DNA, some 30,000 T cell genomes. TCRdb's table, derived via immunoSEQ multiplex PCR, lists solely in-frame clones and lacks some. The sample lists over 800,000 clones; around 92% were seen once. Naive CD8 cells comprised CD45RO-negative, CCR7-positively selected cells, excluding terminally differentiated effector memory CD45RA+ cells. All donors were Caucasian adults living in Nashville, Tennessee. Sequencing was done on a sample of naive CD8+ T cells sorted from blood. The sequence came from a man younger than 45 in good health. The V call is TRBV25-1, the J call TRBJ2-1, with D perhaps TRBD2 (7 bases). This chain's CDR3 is CASSEGGGCFF. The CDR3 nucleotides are TGTGCCAGCAGTGAGGGGGGGGGCTGTTTCTTC.